Below are 26 T cell receptor beta chains sequenced from a single sample in a study of CD8 T cells in ankylosing spondylitis. TCRdb ran MiXCR on the 5' RACE reads and lists one entry per CDR3 protein. In the table there are 300,000 to 400,000 distinct CDR3 sequences, 20% of which are singletons. What was sequenced was blood, either unsorted or a sorted T cell fraction (not recorded which). The receptors were sampled from a male donor with ankylosing spondylitis or in good health (not recorded which).

The V and J genes are TRBV4-1 and TRBJ2-2, with D hard to call. From germline, CDR1 is MGHRA and CDR2 YSYEKL. Trimming shortened V by 0 bases and J by 6 bases, and 5 bases separated the two germline ends. The CDR3 contains 13 residues. The CDR3 DNA reads as TGCGCCAGCAGCCAAGATAGTGCCGGGGAGCTGTTTTTT. As protein: CASSQDSAGELFF.

This clonotype was counted only a few times. Here the CDR3 reads CAISDPDRENYNEQFF. The CDR3 DNA sequence: TGTGCCATCAGTGATCCCGACAGGGAAAACTACAATGAGCAGTTCTTC. V is TRBV10-3 and J is TRBJ2-1, with 7 bases identical to TRBD1. The CDR3 has 16 residues. V lost 3 bases to trimming and J lost 3 bases; unmatched junction nucleotides: 8. The germline CDR1 and CDR2 sequences are ENHRY and SYGVKD.

This clonotype occurred a few times. V usage is TRBV5-1 and J usage is TRBJ2-2, with a weak D call TRBD1 (6 bases). This CDR3 has 15 amino acids. The germline CDR1 and CDR2 sequences are SGHRS and YFSETQ. V was clipped by 6 bases and J by 4 bases, with 16 bases between them. As DNA, the CDR3 is TGCGCCAGCAACCAAGCGGACAGCTTCACCGGGGAGCTGTTTTTT. It encodes CASNQADSFTGELFF. The variable domain in full, completed from reference TRBV5-1 and TRBJ2-2, reads KAGVTQTPRYLIKTRGQQVTLSCSPISGHRSVSWYQQTPGQGLQFLFEYFSETQRNKGNFPGRFSGRQFSNSRSEMNVSTLELGDSALYLCASNQADSFTGELFFGEGSRLTVL.

This clonotype came up a few times. The CDR3 sequence: CASSEGVGEQYF. CDR3 coding DNA: TGTGCCAGCAGCGAGGGCGTGGGCGAGCAGTACTTC. The V gene is TRBV12-3 or TRBV12-4, the J gene TRBJ2-7; D is possibly TRBD2 (5 bases). This CDR3 has 12 residues. Trimming shortened V by 6 bases and J by 6 bases, and 12 bases separated the two germline ends.

The CDR3 here is CASSLDIASTDTQYF. The CDR3 nucleotides are TGTGCCAGCAGCCTCGACATAGCGAGCACAGATACGCAGTATTTT. The rearrangement uses TRBV7-4 and TRBJ2-3, with D perhaps matching TRBD2 (5 bases). The CDR3 runs to 15 residues. Trimming left V 5 bases short and J 0 bases short, with 12 bases between. The germline V gene encodes CDR1 SGHVT and CDR2 SQSDAQ. Supplemented by reference TRBV7-4 and TRBJ2-3, the full variable domain reads GAGVSQSPRYKVAKRGRDVALRCDSISGHVTLYWYRQTLGQGSEVLTYSQSDAQRDKSGRPSGRFSAERPERSVSTLKIQRTEQGDSAVYLCASSLDIASTDTQYFGPGTRLTVL.

The CDR3 bases are TGCAGCGTTGTTCCAGGTCACTCCTACGAGCAGTACTTC. Amino acid sequence: CSVVPGHSYEQYF. J is TRBJ2-7 and V is TRBV29-1; D is unclear. Trimming removed 4 bases from V and 0 bases from J, with 10 bases in between. CDR1 is SQVTM and CDR2 is ANQGSEA in the germline V gene. This CDR3 contains 13 residues.

The sample holds many counts of this clonotype. Here the CDR3 DNA reads TGCAGCGCCCGAGGCCTAGCGGGGATTAACACCGGGGAGCTGTTTTTT. It is translated as CSARGLAGINTGELFF. The rearrangement joins TRBV29-1 to TRBJ2-2, with 9 bases that match TRBD2. Trimming at V came to 7 bases and at J to 2 bases, leaving 11 bases not matched to a gene. Germline lookup yields CDR1 SQVTM and CDR2 ANQGSEA. This CDR3 has 16 amino acids.

This clonotype was detected only a few times. The chain joins TRBV7-9 to TRBJ1-4, with TRBD1 identical over 11 bases. Trimming cost V 4 bases and J 5 bases; bases outside gene matches: 9. The CDR3 length is 17 residues. CDR1 and CDR2 (germline): SEHNR, FQNEAQ (reference sequence). The CDR3 loop is CASSSLDRGRFNEKLFF. CDR3 in DNA: TGTGCCAGCAGCTCTTTGGACAGGGGGCGATTCAATGAAAAACTGTTTTTT. The whole variable domain, remainder taken from reference TRBV7-9 and TRBJ1-4, is DTGVSQNPRHKITKRGQNVTFRCDPISEHNRLYWYRQTLGQGPEFLTYFQNEAQLEKSRLLSDRFSAERPKGSFSTLEIQRTEQGDSAMYLCASSSLDRGRFNEKLFFGSGTQLSVL.

The chain is built from TRBV6-1 and TRBJ1-2, with a possible D match to TRBD1 (6 bases). Germline-derived CDR1 and CDR2 are MNHNS and SASEGT. Trimming removed 2 bases from V and 5 bases from J, with 12 bases in between. This CDR3 comprises 14 residues. The CDR3 loop is CASSEWQGLYGYTF. DNA of the CDR3: TGTGCCAGCAGTGAATGGCAGGGGTTGTATGGCTACACCTTC.

The chain employs TRBV15 and TRBJ2-5; D remains ambiguous. The CDR3 extends over 15 amino acids. Germline CDR1 LNHNV, CDR2 YYDKDF (reference sequence). V lost 0 bases to trimming and J lost 2 bases, with 10 bases between them. In DNA, the CDR3 is TGTGCCACCAGCAGAGATGCCCCGGAGCAAGAGACCCAGTACTTC. Translating gives CATSRDAPEQETQYF.

This chain links TRBV7-9 with TRBJ1-2, with 11 bases that match TRBD1. With V trimmed by 1 base and J by 3 bases, 1 base remained unmatched. The germline V gene has CDR1 SEHNR and CDR2 FQNEAQ (reference sequence). The CDR3 is made up of 15 amino acids. The CDR3 loop reads CASSLEGQGDYGYTF. The CDR3 DNA follows: TGTGCCAGCAGCTTAGAGGGACAGGGGGACTATGGCTACACCTTC.

The chain recombines TRBV21-1 with TRBJ2-5; whether TRBD2, the table's D call, matches the DNA was not checked. TRBV21-1 is reported as a pseudogene. This CDR3 spans 14 amino acids. The DNA for the CDR3 is TGTGCCAGCAGCAAAATCAGCGGGGGAGAGACCCAGTACTTC. Translation gives CASSKISGGETQYF.

The chain is built from TRBV12-3 or TRBV12-4 and TRBJ2-7, with 9 bases matching TRBD1. The CDR3 extends over 15 amino acids. With V trimmed by 5 bases and J by 5 bases, 10 bases remained unmatched. CDR3 loop: CASSLVWTGEDEQYF. The CDR3 nucleotides read TGTGCCAGCAGTCTCGTGTGGACAGGGGAGGACGAGCAGTACTTC.

The J gene is TRBJ1-5, the V gene TRBV28; no reliable D call. Germline V gene sequence: CDR1 MDHEN, CDR2 SYDVKM. Trimming pared 1 base from V and 6 bases from J, leaving 4 bases between. This CDR3 has 12 amino acids. CDR3 DNA sequence: TGTGCCAGCAGTTTATCTAGTCAGCCCCAGCATTTT. It codes for CASSLSSQPQHF. Drawing the rest from reference TRBV28 and TRBJ1-5, the complete variable domain is DVKVTQSSRYLVKRTGEKVFLECVQDMDHENMFWYRQDPGLGLRLIYFSYDVKMKEKGDIPEGYSVSREKKERFSLILESASTNQTSMYLCASSLSSQPQHFGDGTRLSIL.

The rearrangement uses TRBV20-1 and TRBJ2-2, with 7 bases identical to TRBD1. The trim removed 6 bases at V and 4 bases at J, leaving 14 bases unmatched. CDR1 DFQATT and CDR2 SNEGSKA come from the germline V gene (reference sequence). The CDR3 runs to 16 residues. The chain's CDR3 is CSALPEGARSTGELFF. The CDR3 DNA reads as TGCAGTGCCCTCCCCGAGGGGGCGCGAAGCACCGGGGAGCTGTTTTTT.

This clonotype was recorded a few times. V gene TRBV6-5 combines with J gene TRBJ2-7; 9 bases align to TRBD1. The CDR3 totals 15 residues. J lost 2 bases, V lost 2 bases, and 4 bases had no gene match. Per the germline V gene, CDR1 is MNHEY and CDR2 is SVGAGI. The CDR3 loop reads CASSYPGTGTYEQYF. CDR3 DNA: TGTGCCAGCAGTTACCCCGGGACAGGGACCTACGAGCAGTACTTC.

This clonotype has just a few counts. This sequence joins TRBV5-4 and TRBJ2-7, with TRBD1 matching over 7 bases. Trimming at V came to 3 bases and at J to 5 bases, leaving 2 bases not matched to a gene. Germline loops: CDR1 SGHNT, CDR2 YYREEE (reference sequence). The CDR3 runs 12 residues. The CDR3 loop is CASSSGQDEQYF. The CDR3 bases are TGTGCCAGCAGCTCCGGACAGGACGAGCAGTACTTC.

This clonotype turned up a few times. The chain recombines TRBV6-8 with TRBJ1-1; TRBD1 aligns across 8 bases. The J segment lost 1 base and the V segment lost 4 bases, leaving 5 bases of the junction unmatched. From germline, CDR1 is MNHGY and CDR2 SAAAGT. The CDR3 covers 15 residues. The DNA for the CDR3 is TGTGCCAGCAGTTGGGACAGGCCTACGAACACTGAAGCTTTCTTT. It translates to CASSWDRPTNTEAFF.

The chain recombines TRBV28 with TRBJ1-1; D unclear. Germline assignment: CDR1 MDHEN and CDR2 SYDVKM. Trimming pared 8 bases from V and 6 bases from J, leaving 19 bases between. CDR3 length equals 14 residues. The chain's CDR3 is CASGSAVMAPEAFF. In nucleotides, the CDR3 is TGTGCCAGCGGTTCGGCAGTGATGGCCCCTGAAGCTTTCTTT.

The V call is TRBV2, the J call TRBJ2-5; 7 bases align to TRBD2. Germline V gene sequence: CDR1 SNHLY, CDR2 FYNNEI. The CDR3 extends over 14 amino acids. Unmatched junction bases numbered 4, after V lost 3 bases and J lost 3 bases. The CDR3 is CASSEGLAEETQYF. In DNA form, the CDR3 reads TGTGCCAGCAGTGAGGGGCTAGCGGAAGAGACCCAGTACTTC. The full variable domain, in which reference TRBV2 and TRBJ2-5 provide the parts outside the CDR3, is EPEVTQTPSHQVTQMGQEVILRCVPISNHLYFYWYRQILGQKVEFLVSFYNNEISEKSEIFDDQFSVERPDGSNFTLKIRSTKLEDSAMYFCASSEGLAEETQYFGPGTRLLVL.

The chain employs TRBV7-9 and TRBJ2-1, with D maybe TRBD1 (6 bases). The CDR3 runs to 16 residues. V was pared by 3 bases and J by 7 bases, with 19 bases between. Germline loops: CDR1 SEHNR, CDR2 FQNEAQ (reference sequence). The CDR3 DNA reads as TGTGCCAGCAGCTTTAGTTTGGGGGCCGGTTGGAATGAGCAGTTCTTC. Its protein is CASSFSLGAGWNEQFF.

This clonotype was observed a single time. The chain recombines TRBV7-3 with TRBJ2-3, with 7 nucleotides matching TRBD2. The CDR3 is made up of 15 amino acids. V lost 6 bases and J lost 4; bases outside the gene matches: 10. Germline V gene lookup returns CDR1 SGHTA and CDR2 FQGTGA. The CDR3 DNA is TGTGCCAGCAGGCCGCGGGAGCTTAGCCCAGATACGCAGTATTTT. This sequence encodes CASRPRELSPDTQYF.

The genes are TRBV29-1 and TRBJ2-3; a weak D match, TRBD2 (6 bases). The CDR3 is 16 amino acids. Trimming pared 4 bases from V and 0 bases from J, leaving 17 bases between. Germline CDR1 SQVTM, CDR2 ANQGSEA. The CDR3 DNA reads TGCAGCGTTGTGGGTTTGGGCGGACTAAGCACAGATACGCAGTATTTT. This gives the protein CSVVGLGGLSTDTQYF.

In its sample, this clonotype was seen a few times. The chain carries TRBV27 and TRBJ1-5; D ambiguous. Deletions cut 6 bases from V and 7 bases from J, with 13 bases between. Germline V gene lookup returns CDR1 MNHEY and CDR2 SMNVEV (reference sequence). This CDR3 has 13 amino acids. The CDR3 loop is CASSPAGWQPQHF. CDR3 in DNA: TGTGCCAGCAGCCCGGCGGGGTGGCAGCCCCAGCATTTT.

This clonotype turned up a few times. The chain joins TRBV11-2 to TRBJ1-2; D is undetermined. From germline, CDR1 is SGHAT and CDR2 FQNNGV. This CDR3 comprises 16 residues. The V and J ends lost 0 bases and 0 bases respectively, with 11 bases between them. The CDR3 nucleotides are TGTGCCAGCAGCTTAGATTTGGGCCACTCTAACTATGGCTACACCTTC. Protein: CASSLDLGHSNYGYTF.

This clonotype was seen only a few times. The rearrangement links TRBV29-1 to TRBJ2-7; 9 nucleotides align to TRBD1. Per germline, CDR1 SQVTM and CDR2 ANQGSEA. Trimming at V came to 4 bases and at J to 6 bases, leaving 4 bases not matched to a gene. The CDR3 loop spans 12 amino acids. This CDR3 reads CSVAGTGPEQYF. Written as DNA, the CDR3 is TGCAGCGTTGCTGGGACAGGGCCCGAGCAGTACTTC.